These 2 T cell receptor beta chains share one sample of origin, sequenced in a study of T cell responses to AZD1222 COVID-19 vaccine (dated by TCRdb to the early 2020s). To prepare the library, the immunoSEQ multiplex PCR assay was applied. As stored in TCRdb, this immuneACCESS dataset retains in-frame rearrangements with V and J assigned. A fraction of the clones does not appear; measured against another copy, unresolved V genes explain less than half of the discrepancy, and the remainder lacks a known reason. This sample lists approximately 150,000 clones; about nine tenths were detected once. About 6.5% of the sample comes from the top ten. Taken with the paper, the label for time point translates to: about 28 days (+/-7) after the second vaccine dose. Specimen: peripheral blood, collected 28 days after the second AZD1222 dose. The source of these receptors is an adult who received the AZD1222 COVID-19 vaccine.

V usage is TRBV5-4 and J usage is TRBJ2-7; D remains ambiguous. Germline lookup yields CDR1 SGHNT and CDR2 YYREEE (reference sequence). Trimming cost V 7 bases and J 0 bases, with 11 bases left between them. The CDR3 is 13 amino acids. This chain's CDR3 is CASGKQSSYEQYF. The CDR3 DNA sequence: TGTGCCAGCGGGAAACAGAGCTCCTACGAGCAGTACTTC. Full variable domain (missing parts from reference TRBV5-4 and TRBJ2-7): ETGVTQSPTHLIKTRGQQVTLRCSSQSGHNTVSWYQQALGQGPQFIFQYYREEENGRGNFPPRFSGLQFPNYSSELNVNALELDDSALYLCASGKQSSYEQYFGPGTRLTVT.

This sequence joins TRBV6-1 and TRBJ2-7; D might be TRBD2 (7 bases). The germline gives CDR1 MNHNS, CDR2 SASEGT. The CDR3 length is 16 residues. V lost 0 bases to trimming and J lost 4 bases, with 16 bases between them. As DNA, the CDR3 is TGTGCCAGCAGTGAAGCCCAGAGGGGGGGCGATTACGAGCAGTACTTC. It specifies CASSEAQRGGDYEQYF.